This TCR beta chain was identified in a study of T cells after yellow fever vaccination. About the study: Some fractions had low cell numbers, and these were prepared with SMART-Seq v4 Ultra Low Input. Study results and caveats: The booster saw the reappearance of most primary-vaccination clones (roughly 96% CD4, 88% CD8). Clonotype sharing between CD4 and CD8 compartments was small.

The CDR3 is made up of 14 amino acids. Germline assignment: CDR1 MNHNS and CDR2 SASEGT. The junction had 6 bases not matched to a gene; V was cut back by 5 bases and J by 3 bases. Production of TCR cDNA was by 5'RACE template switching, which also added a universal primer site and UMIs. Each CDR3 protein is one row after TCRdb ran MiXCR on the 5' RACE reads. The sample carries under 70,000 distinct CDR3 sequences, roughly 6.9% recorded once. This clonotype has ten or more counts. What it recognizes is unknown. This sequence originates from a man younger than 35 who received the YFV17D yellow fever vaccine. The sequencing used CD8+ T cells sorted from PBMCs, collected on the day of the first yellow fever vaccination. The chain has TRBV6-1 and TRBJ2-7; 8 bases line up with TRBD1. This chain's CDR3 is CASSIQGAVYEQYF. The CDR3 DNA reads as TGTGCCAGCAGTATCCAGGGGGCAGTCTACGAGCAGTACTTC.